This T cell receptor (beta chain) was retrieved from a study of cytomegalovirus exposure and HLA in healthy donors. Study-wide points: Reports showed the classifier diagnosing cytomegalovirus status with high specificity and sensitivity. Clusters of TCRs from the first cohort tended to co-occur in the roughly 120 validation repertoires (as a later analysis found). Most observed TCR sequences were rare, whereas some public TCRs were detected in many donors. The study listed under 200 cytomegalovirus-associated TCR beta chains.

This CDR3 comprises 11 residues. V was shortened by 4 bases and J by 7 bases, with 7 bases between the two germline ends. Per the germline V gene, CDR1 is SNHLY and CDR2 is FYNNEI. As regards this clone: Its target is not known.

TCRdb's table, derived via immunoSEQ multiplex PCR, lists solely in-frame clones and lacks some. The sample carries 130,000 to 150,000 clones, about 91% recorded once. Sequenced material: PBMCs. The receptor comes from a man between 18 and 35 years old in good health and CMV-seropositive. The chain recombines TRBV2 with TRBJ2-5; D ambiguous. The CDR3: CASSATRTQYF. The CDR3 coding sequence is TGTGCCAGCAGTGCCACTCGGACCCAGTACTTC.